Below, 21 T cell receptor beta chains from the same sample are listed, as sequenced in a study of shared clonotypes between healthy human individuals. Here immunoSEQ multiplex PCR was the method, and the copy in TCRdb shows in-frame clones only, minus some. The top ten clones hold around 25% of a sample with over 95,000 clones, approximately 70% of them seen once. The sample consisted of memory CD8+ T cells sorted from blood. The subset is: CD45RO+ cells pooled with CCR7-negative TemRA cells. Receptors were obtained from a woman aged 30 to 39 in good health.

This chain connects TRBV27 to TRBJ2-2, with TRBD2 identical over 13 bases. After removal of 5 bases from V and 6 bases from J, the junction contained 6 bases not matched to a gene. In germline, CDR1 is MNHEY, CDR2 SMNVEV (reference sequence). This CDR3 region has 16 residues. Written as DNA, the CDR3 is TGTGCCAGCAGTGTGGTACTAGCGGGAGGGCCCGGGGAGCTGTTTTTT. The encoded protein is CASSVVLAGGPGELFF.

This clone was detected many times. One base away lies a much larger clone, so this may be a sequencing read error. The identical CDR3 is also encoded by other nucleotide sequences in the sample. The chain recombines TRBV6-4 with TRBJ2-3; the match to TRBD1 covers 12 bases. CDR1 and CDR2 from the germline V gene are MRHNA and SNTAGT. The trim removed 2 bases at V and 4 bases at J, leaving 1 base unmatched. The CDR3 contains 15 residues. The CDR3 bases are TGTGCCAGCAGTGACGGGACAGGGGGCGCAGATACGCAGTATTTT. It is translated as CASSDGTGGADTQYF.

This chain joins TRBV11-2 and TRBJ1-4; D remains ambiguous. Germline CDR1 and CDR2: SGHAT and FQNNGV. The CDR3 spans 16 residues. Trimming removed 0 bases from V and 8 bases from J, with 16 bases in between. CDR3 in amino acids: CASSLEGAGFGEKLFF. CDR3 sequence (DNA): TGTGCCAGCAGCTTAGAGGGTGCGGGGTTTGGAGAAAAACTGTTTTTT.

This clone was recorded a few times. CDR3 sequence: CASSNTLTEAFF. The CDR3 DNA follows: TGTGCCAGCAGCAACACTTTGACTGAAGCTTTCTTT. The chain employs TRBV6-5 and TRBJ1-1, with unresolved D. V was clipped by 6 bases and J by 5 bases, with 10 bases between them. The CDR3 has 12 residues. Germline loops: CDR1 MNHEY, CDR2 SVGAGI.

J is TRBJ2-5 and V is TRBV25-1, with 9 bases aligning to TRBD2. This CDR3 spans 17 amino acids. V shed 5 bases and J 3 bases; nucleotides not matched to a gene: 13. The germline V gene encodes CDR1 MGHDK and CDR2 SYGVNS. The CDR3 nucleotides are TGTGCCAGCAGTCACACTACCCTAGCGGGATCCAAAGAGACCCAGTACTTC. Translating it yields CASSHTTLAGSKETQYF.

The chain combines TRBV7-9 with TRBJ2-5; 7 bases line up with TRBD2. The DNA end favors TRBJ2-7, so the J call may be wrong. Germline V gives CDR1 SEHNR, CDR2 FQNEAQ (reference sequence). The CDR3 is 15 amino acids. The CDR3 region is CASSLGGLSSYEQYF. The DNA for the CDR3 is TGTGCCAGCAGCTTAGGGGGACTATCCTCCTACGAGCAGTACTTC.

V usage is TRBV19 and J usage is TRBJ1-5, with D possibly being TRBD1 (5 bases). Trimming pared 7 bases from V and 3 bases from J, leaving 13 bases between. The germline gives CDR1 LNHDA, CDR2 SQIVND (reference sequence). This CDR3 is built from 14 residues. CDR3 nucleotide sequence: TGTGCCAGTACCTTGGGACTATACAATCAGCCCCAGCATTTT. Translating it yields CASTLGLYNQPQHF.

The rearrangement joins TRBV28 to TRBJ2-6; no clear D gene. V lost 7 bases and J 2 bases, leaving 12 bases between the germline ends. The CDR3 contains 15 residues. Germline V gives CDR1 MDHEN, CDR2 SYDVKM. CDR3 bases: TGTGCCAGCACCAAACGCCAAACTGGGGCCAACGTCCTGACTTTC. Protein sequence: CASTKRQTGANVLTF.

The V and J genes are TRBV6-5 and TRBJ2-7, with a tentative D call TRBD1 (6 bases). V was trimmed by 6 bases and J by 0 bases, leaving 12 bases between them. The germline V gene has CDR1 MNHEY and CDR2 SVGAGI. The length of the CDR3 is 14 residues. The CDR3 sequence is CASRAGTNSYEQYF. CDR3 in DNA: TGTGCCAGCAGAGCCGGGACAAACTCCTACGAGCAGTACTTC.

The rearrangement joins TRBV18 to TRBJ1-5; D might be TRBD1 (5 bases). V lost 5 bases to trimming and J lost 0 bases, with 8 bases between them. Looked up from germline, CDR1 is KGHSH and CDR2 is LQKENI. This CDR3 contains 14 residues. The CDR3 bases are TGTGCCAGCTCAACGGACATTAGCAATCAGCCCCAGCATTTT. It is translated as CASSTDISNQPQHF.

Only one count was recorded for this clone. This likely stems from a read error, as it lies one base from a far larger clone. The CDR3 loop is CASSLDNYGYTF. The CDR3 DNA reads as TGTGCCAGCAGCTTAGATAACTATGGCTACACCTTC. The chain has TRBV7-5 and TRBJ1-2. TRBV7-5 is reported as a pseudogene. CDR3 size: 12 residues.

The genes are TRBV6-5 and TRBJ1-6, with D tentatively TRBD1 (6 bases). V was trimmed by 7 bases and J by 6 bases, leaving 16 bases between them. The CDR3 is 15 amino acids. The V gene's germline CDR1 is MNHEY and CDR2 SVGAGI. CDR3 in DNA: TGTGCCAGCACTCAGCAGACAGGTTCTAATTCACCCCTCCACTTT. Encoded protein: CASTQQTGSNSPLHF.

The J gene is TRBJ1-6, the V gene TRBV5-4; 7 nucleotides line up with TRBD1. Trimming removed 2 bases from V and 7 bases from J; junction bases left unmatched: 3. CDR1 is SGHNT, CDR2 YYREEE, per germline (reference sequence). The CDR3 spans 14 residues. In DNA, the CDR3 is TGTGCCAGCAGCTTTGACAGGGAGAATTCACCCCTCCACTTT. Translated, it gives CASSFDRENSPLHF.

As to this clone: One base separates it from a far larger clone, so it is likely a read error. The chain couples TRBV13 to TRBJ2-7; TRBD2 agrees at 9 bases. V shed 5 bases, J shed 1 base, and the junction held 6 bases outside the gene matches. Germline V CDR1 and CDR2: PRHDT, FYEKMQ (reference sequence). CDR3 length: 15 amino acids. Here the CDR3 DNA reads TGTGCCAGCAGCGGACTAGCGAGAACTTCCTACGAGCAGTACTTC. It specifies CASSGLARTSYEQYF.

The V gene is TRBV29-1, the J gene TRBJ1-1; D perhaps matches TRBD1 (6 bases). CDR1 is SQVTM, CDR2 ANQGSEA, per germline. Trimming took off 4 bases at V and 0 bases at J, with 15 bases between the two ends. This CDR3 contains 15 residues. In nucleotides, the CDR3 is TGCAGCGTTGTCGGATTGGACAGCTTGAACACTGAAGCTTTCTTT. Translation: CSVVGLDSLNTEAFF.

V usage is TRBV5-1 and J usage is TRBJ2-7; 9 bases agree with TRBD1. This CDR3 region has 15 residues. The germline V gene encodes CDR1 SGHRS and CDR2 YFSETQ. Trimming removed 4 bases from V and 2 bases from J; junction bases left unmatched: 7. The CDR3 reads CASSTTGTGPYEQYF. CDR3 in DNA: TGCGCCAGCAGCACCACCGGGACAGGGCCCTACGAGCAGTACTTC.

The chain carries TRBV7-8 and TRBJ1-2; 7 bases line up with TRBD1. There are 12 residues in the CDR3. The germline CDR1 and CDR2 sequences are SGHVS and FQNEAQ. V shed 5 bases, J shed 7 bases, and the junction held 4 bases outside the gene matches. CDR3 DNA: TGTGCCAGCAGCACAGGGGCTGCTGGCTACACCTTC. Translating it yields CASSTGAAGYTF.

This clone was seen only a few times. J is TRBJ2-6 and V is TRBV19; 9 positions match TRBD1. V lost 5 bases, J lost 2 bases, and 7 bases stayed unmatched. Germline lookup yields CDR1 LNHDA and CDR2 SQIVND (reference sequence). CDR3 length: 17 residues. The CDR3 DNA reads as TGTGCCAGTAGTTTCCGGGACAGGGCTGCTGGGGCCAACGTCCTGACTTTC. Protein sequence: CASSFRDRAAGANVLTF.

This clone was observed many times. The V gene is TRBV28, the J gene TRBJ1-6; TRBD1 aligns across 8 bases. Germline V gene sequence: CDR1 MDHEN, CDR2 SYDVKM. The CDR3 contains 13 residues. V trimming: 2 bases; J trimming: 12 bases; junction bases outside the gene matches: 3. The CDR3 is CASSLDTGGPLHF. The CDR3 DNA sequence: TGTGCCAGCAGTTTAGACACAGGGGGACCCCTCCACTTT. The whole variable domain, remainder taken from reference TRBV28 and TRBJ1-6, is DVKVTQSSRYLVKRTGEKVFLECVQDMDHENMFWYRQDPGLGLRLIYFSYDVKMKEKGDIPEGYSVSREKKERFSLILESASTNQTSMYLCASSLDTGGPLHFGNGTRLTVT.

CDR3 nucleotides: TGTGCCAGCAGTTTATCGTTTGGCAGGGGGCGAAACACTGAAGCTTTCTTT. It yields the protein CASSLSFGRGRNTEAFF. This rearrangement joins TRBV27 to TRBJ1-1, with 8 bases identical to TRBD1. Losses at the gene ends were 0 bases for V and 2 bases for J; bases not matched to a gene: 8. The CDR3 spans 17 residues. Germline V gives CDR1 MNHEY, CDR2 SMNVEV (reference sequence).

The rearrangement uses TRBV9 and TRBJ2-1, with D perhaps matching TRBD2 (6 bases). There are 13 residues in the CDR3. CDR1 is SGDLS, CDR2 YYNGEE, per germline. Trimming cost V 4 bases and J 7 bases, with 12 bases left between them. DNA for the CDR3: TGTGCCAGCAGCCCCCGGAGGGGTAATGAGCAGTTCTTC. Translating it yields CASSPRRGNEQFF. Combining the CDR3 with reference TRBV9 and TRBJ2-1 gives the whole variable domain DSGVTQTPKHLITATGQRVTLRCSPRSGDLSVYWYQQSLDQGLQFLIQYYNGEERAKGNILERFSAQQFPDLHSELNLSSLELGDSALYFCASSPRRGNEQFFGPGTRLTVL.